This entry features one T cell receptor (beta chain) sequence. The method was immunoSEQ multiplex PCR; TCRdb's version includes in-frame clones alone and lacks a portion of them. The repertoire consists of under 1,100,000 clones, with roughly 74% occurring once and the leading ten covering 0.5% to 0.65%. Caucasian adults residing in Nashville, Tennessee made up all the donors. The sample comes from a study of shared clonotypes between healthy human individuals. With 5 bases clipped from V and 4 bases from J, the junction kept 4 bases outside the gene matches. The CDR3 spans 13 residues. Germline V gene lookup returns CDR1 SGHAT and CDR2 FQNNGV.

The specimen was memory CD4+ T cells from PBMCs. Subset described: CD45RA-negative fraction. The J gene is TRBJ1-2, the V gene TRBV11-2; 7 bases match TRBD1. The TCR was taken from a man aged 18 to 30 in good health. Some clones in this sample may be carry-over from other donors' samples. The CDR3 DNA follows: TGTGCCAGCAGCCCGGGACAGTTCTATGGCTACACCTTC. The encoded protein is CASSPGQFYGYTF. Full variable domain (missing parts from reference TRBV11-2 and TRBJ1-2): EAGVAQSPRYKIIEKRQSVAFWCNPISGHATLYWYQQILGQGPKLLIQFQNNGVVDDSQLPKDRFSAERLKGVDSTLKIQPAKLEDSAVYLCASSPGQFYGYTFGSGTRLTVV.